Listed below are T cell receptor beta chains from one sample, sequenced in a study of blood T cells in healthy people across ages. TCRdb re-called the 5' RACE reads with MiXCR, one entry per CDR3 protein. The sample includes nearly 800,000 distinct CDR3 sequences, around 25% of them seen just once. This sample also belongs to another study, concerning T cells of mothers and their children.

The source material was blood. The source of these receptors is a boy between 5 and 17 years old in good health. The CDR3 runs from the conserved cysteine through the conserved F or W. Fields, in order: D gene, clone size, J gene, V gene, CDR3 DNA, CDR3 protein. The D gene is left open where the match is weak. Size tells how often a clone was seen (once, few, many) or the class of an expanded clone, and some rows leave it out.

D: TRBD1
size: NA
J: TRBJ2-7
V: TRBV28
DNA: TGTGCCAGCAGTTTTGGGGACAGGGACCACGAGCAGTACTTC
CDR3: CASSFGDRDHEQYF

D: NA
size: NA
J: TRBJ2-7
V: TRBV5-5
DNA: TGTGCCAGCAGCACATGGACCGGTTACGAGCAGTACTTC
CDR3: CASSTWTGYEQYF

D: NA
size: NA
J: TRBJ2-2
V: TRBV20-1
DNA: TGCAGTGCAAAGAGCGGCGGGGAGCTGTTTTTT
CDR3: CSAKSGGELFF

D: NA
size: NA
J: TRBJ2-4
V: TRBV5-1
DNA: TGCGCCAGCAGCTTCGAGGGGGGGGACATTCAGTACTTC
CDR3: CASSFEGGDIQYF

D: NA
size: NA
J: TRBJ2-3
V: TRBV2
DNA: TGTGCCAGCAGTGAAGAGGTCTCAGATACGCAGTATTTT
CDR3: CASSEEVSDTQYF

D: TRBD2
size: NA
J: TRBJ2-7
V: TRBV27
DNA: TGTGCCAGCAGTCTAGCGGGAAACCCCTCCTACGAGCAGTACTTC
CDR3: CASSLAGNPSYEQYF

D: NA
size: few
J: TRBJ2-5
V: TRBV25-1
DNA: TGTGCCAGCAGTGATATGGCCAGTCGCCAAGGGACCCAGTACTTC
CDR3: CASSDMASRQGTQYF

D: TRBD1
size: few
J: TRBJ2-1
V: TRBV5-1
DNA: TGCGCCAGTGGGGAGTACTTGCTGCAGGGGGCAAGGAATGAGCAGTTCTTC
CDR3: CASGEYLLQGARNEQFF

D: TRBD2
size: few
J: TRBJ2-7
V: TRBV18
DNA: TGTGCCAGCTCACGCAGCGGGGGAATCTACGAGCAGTACTTC
CDR3: CASSRSGGIYEQYF

D: NA
size: NA
J: TRBJ1-1
V: TRBV7-2
DNA: TGTGCCAGCAGCTTTGTGGGGGGGAAGAACACTGAAGCTTTCTTT
CDR3: CASSFVGGKNTEAFF

D: NA
size: few
J: TRBJ2-4
V: TRBV6-5
DNA: TGTGCCAGCAGAGAGGTAGCCAAAAACATTCAGTACTTC
CDR3: CASREVAKNIQYF

D: NA
size: few
J: TRBJ1-6
V: TRBV20-1
DNA: TGCAGTGCTAGAGATCCCCAATCACCCCTCCACTTT
CDR3: CSARDPQSPLHF

D: TRBD1
size: NA
J: TRBJ1-2
V: TRBV25-1
DNA: TGTGCCAGCAGTCAGGGGGCGAAGGGGAACGGCTACACCTTC
CDR3: CASSQGAKGNGYTF

D: NA
size: few
J: TRBJ1-3
V: TRBV29-1
DNA: TGCAGCGTTGGGGGTGGGGGGGCCGCTGGAAACACCATATATTTT
CDR3: CSVGGGGAAGNTIYF

D: NA
size: NA
J: TRBJ2-3
V: TRBV7-2
DNA: TGTGCCAGCAGCTTAGGTGGAATTCCAACAGATACGCAGTATTTT
CDR3: CASSLGGIPTDTQYF

D: NA
size: few
J: TRBJ1-1
V: TRBV7-6
DNA: TGTGCCAGCAGTCCCTGGGGGGGTTCCACTGAAGCTTTCTTT
CDR3: CASSPWGGSTEAFF

D: NA
size: few
J: TRBJ2-5
V: TRBV20-1
DNA: TGCAGTGCTAGAGAGGGTGTGGGGGGCCATCAAGAGACCCAGTACTTC
CDR3: CSAREGVGGHQETQYF

D: NA
size: few
J: TRBJ1-2
V: TRBV28
DNA: TGTGCCAGCAGTCTCGGTTTTAGAAGGGATTATGGCTACACCTTC
CDR3: CASSLGFRRDYGYTF

D: TRBD1
size: NA
J: TRBJ2-5
V: TRBV5-1
DNA: TGCGCCAGCAGCTCCGGACAGGGAGCTGAAGAGACCCAGTACTTC
CDR3: CASSSGQGAEETQYF

D: NA
size: NA
J: TRBJ2-3
V: TRBV15
DNA: TGTGCCACCAGCAGAGGGGAAGGCGGGACTAGCACAGATACGCAGTATTTT
CDR3: CATSRGEGGTSTDTQYF

D: TRBD2
size: NA
J: TRBJ2-5
V: TRBV28
DNA: TGTGCCAGCAACCTAGCGGGAGGACAAGAGACCCAGTACTTC
CDR3: CASNLAGGQETQYF

D: TRBD1
size: few
J: TRBJ2-7
V: TRBV28
DNA: TGTGCCAGCAGTTTTTCGAAGGACAGGAGCTCCTACGAGCAGTACTTC
CDR3: CASSFSKDRSSYEQYF

D: NA
size: NA
J: TRBJ2-4
V: TRBV7-2
DNA: TGTGCCAGCAGCTTAAAGGGGGGGCAAAACATTCAGTACTTC
CDR3: CASSLKGGQNIQYF

D: NA
size: NA
J: TRBJ1-2
V: TRBV7-2
DNA: TGTGCCAGCAGCTTAACACCGATCCTCTATGGCTACACCTTC
CDR3: CASSLTPILYGYTF

D: NA
size: few
J: TRBJ1-1
V: TRBV6-2/TRBV6-3
DNA: TGTGCCAGCAGCCTTACATCGGGCACTGAAGCTTTCTTT
CDR3: CASSLTSGTEAFF

D: NA
size: NA
J: TRBJ2-7
V: TRBV5-1
DNA: TGCGCCAGCAGCCCAGGGACGTTCTCCTACGAGCAGTACTTC
CDR3: CASSPGTFSYEQYF

D: TRBD2
size: NA
J: TRBJ2-5
V: TRBV30
DNA: TGTGCCTGGAGTGTCGGGCTAGCGGAAGAGACCCAGTACTTC
CDR3: CAWSVGLAEETQYF

D: NA
size: NA
J: TRBJ2-3
V: TRBV11-2
DNA: TGTGCCAGCAGCTTAGCGGTTGGGGGCACGACAGATACGCAGTATTTT
CDR3: CASSLAVGGTTDTQYF

D: NA
size: few
J: TRBJ2-1
V: TRBV27
DNA: TGTGCCAGCAGTTTATCGTGGGGGAATGAGCAGTTCTTC
CDR3: CASSLSWGNEQFF

D: NA
size: few
J: TRBJ2-3
V: TRBV19
DNA: TGTGCCAGTGGGGTTAGGTGGGGGTCCCCAGATACGCAGTATTTT
CDR3: CASGVRWGSPDTQYF

D: NA
size: few
J: TRBJ2-7
V: TRBV27
DNA: TGTGCCAGCGGACCTCCCCTCTACGAGCAGTACTTC
CDR3: CASGPPLYEQYF

D: TRBD2
size: NA
J: TRBJ2-3
V: TRBV28
DNA: TGTGCCAGCAGTCCCCTTAGTGGATTTAGCGGGGGGATGGATACGCAGTATTTT
CDR3: CASSPLSGFSGGMDTQYF

D: NA
size: few
J: TRBJ2-1
V: TRBV5-1
DNA: TGCGCCAGCACTCTAACGGGAGTTTACAATGAGCAGTTCTTC
CDR3: CASTLTGVYNEQFF

D: NA
size: NA
J: TRBJ1-2
V: TRBV30
DNA: TGTGCCTGGAGATCCCGCCTGGGGGGAGCTAACTATGGCTACACCTTC
CDR3: CAWRSRLGGANYGYTF

D: NA
size: NA
J: TRBJ2-1
V: TRBV5-8
DNA: TGTGCCAGCAGCTTGGTGAGTCACTACGAGCAGTTCTTC
CDR3: CASSLVSHYEQFF

D: TRBD2
size: few
J: TRBJ2-7
V: TRBV28
DNA: TGTGCCAGCAGTTCACCGACTAGCGGGAGGGCCTTCAGTTACGAGCAGTACTTC
CDR3: CASSSPTSGRAFSYEQYF

D: NA
size: few
J: TRBJ2-1
V: TRBV6-2/TRBV6-3
DNA: TGTGCCAGCAGTTCCCCTTCCCCCTTTGAGCAGTTCTTC
CDR3: CASSSPSPFEQFF

D: NA
size: NA
J: TRBJ2-5
V: TRBV29-1
DNA: TGCAGCGTTGAAGGGGCTCAAGGAATCAGGGAGACCCAGTACTTC
CDR3: CSVEGAQGIRETQYF

D: NA
size: NA
J: TRBJ2-3
V: TRBV7-8
DNA: TGTGCCAGCAGCTTCATATTGGTGGATACGCAGTATTTT
CDR3: CASSFILVDTQYF

D: TRBD1
size: few
J: TRBJ1-1
V: TRBV7-9
DNA: TGTGCCAGCAGCAACAAACGGACAGGGTTAAATGTGTTGGCGAACACTGAAGCTTTCTTT
CDR3: CASSNKRTGLNVLANTEAFF

D: TRBD2
size: few
J: TRBJ2-7
V: TRBV7-2
DNA: TGTGCCAGCAGCTCAGCCGGGACTAGCGGGAGGTGGAGCTCCTACGAGCAGTACTTC
CDR3: CASSSAGTSGRWSSYEQYF

D: NA
size: few
J: TRBJ2-6
V: TRBV13
DNA: TGTGCCAGCAGCTCGCGGGGGGCCAACGTCCTGACTTTC
CDR3: CASSSRGANVLTF

D: NA
size: few
J: TRBJ2-3
V: TRBV29-1
DNA: TGCAGCGTTGAGCAGGGTCGGAGCACAGATACGCAGTATTTT
CDR3: CSVEQGRSTDTQYF

D: NA
size: few
J: TRBJ1-2
V: TRBV19
DNA: TGTGCCAGCCGAATAGACAAGACAGGATCCTCTAACTATGGCTACACCTTC
CDR3: CASRIDKTGSSNYGYTF

D: NA
size: few
J: TRBJ2-5
V: TRBV29-1
DNA: TGCAGCGTTGAGGCACCGGAGCAGTACTTC
CDR3: CSVEAPEQYF

D: NA
size: few
J: TRBJ2-6
V: TRBV29-1
DNA: TGCAGCGTTGGATTCGGCTCTGGGGCCAACGTCCTGACTTTC
CDR3: CSVGFGSGANVLTF

D: NA
size: NA
J: TRBJ1-1
V: TRBV25-1
DNA: TGTGCCAGCAGTGAACTACGGCAGAACACTGAAGCTTTCTTT
CDR3: CASSELRQNTEAFF

D: NA
size: NA
J: TRBJ2-3
V: TRBV4-3
DNA: TGCGCCAGCAGCCAAGATATAGTCCAAACGGATACGCAGTATTTT
CDR3: CASSQDIVQTDTQYF

D: TRBD1
size: NA
J: TRBJ2-1
V: TRBV11-1
DNA: TGTGCCAGCAGCCTTCAAGGACAGGGGTTAAATGAGCAGTTCTTC
CDR3: CASSLQGQGLNEQFF

D: NA
size: few
J: TRBJ1-2
V: TRBV30
DNA: TGTGCCTGGAGTGTCGGGACGCACTACTACGGCTTC
CDR3: CAWSVGTHYYGF

D: NA
size: many
J: TRBJ2-5
V: TRBV7-3
DNA: TGTGCCAGCAGCTTAAAACCGGGACCTACGAAGGCTTTGTCGGAGACCCAGTACTTC
CDR3: CASSLKPGPTKALSETQYF

D: NA
size: NA
J: TRBJ2-3
V: TRBV3-1
DNA: TGTGCCTGCAGCCAACGCGCGATTGGCACAGATACGCAGTATTTT
CDR3: CACSQRAIGTDTQYF

D: NA
size: few
J: TRBJ2-5
V: TRBV27
DNA: TGTGCCAGCAGTTTGGACGGACAGGCGGGGGAGACCCAGTACTTC
CDR3: CASSLDGQAGETQYF

D: TRBD1
size: few
J: TRBJ2-7
V: TRBV7-2
DNA: TGTGCCAGCAGCTTAGCGGGGACAGGGGAACGCGAGCAGTACTTC
CDR3: CASSLAGTGEREQYF